What follows are 32 T cell receptor beta chains derived from one specimen sequenced in a study of blood T cell repertoires in COVID-19. Repertoires were generated with immunoSEQ multiplex PCR, while TCRdb's copy carries only in-frame clones and drops some. The sample holds 200,000 or so clones, around four fifths seen once. Sequences were obtained from peripheral blood. Receptors originate from a woman between 25 and 40 years old with acute or convalescent COVID-19.

The J gene is TRBJ2-5, the V gene TRBV5-1, with D possibly TRBD1 on 7 matching bases. Germline CDR1 is SGHRS and CDR2 is YFSETQ. V was trimmed by 6 bases and J by 2 bases, leaving 17 bases between them. This CDR3 has 15 residues. The CDR3 spells CASTQGPGGQETQYF. CDR3 nucleotide sequence: TGCGCCAGCACACAGGGGCCCGGGGGACAAGAGACCCAGTACTTC.

The chain combines TRBV5-4 with TRBJ2-7; TRBD1 matches at 9 bases. The CDR3 is made up of 13 amino acids. Unmatched junction bases numbered 3, after V lost 4 bases and J lost 4 bases. Germline V gene lookup returns CDR1 SGHNT and CDR2 YYREEE (reference sequence). CDR3 nucleotides: TGTGCCAGCAGCGGCGGGACAGGGTACGAGCAGTACTTC. Protein: CASSGGTGYEQYF.

This sequence joins TRBV18 and TRBJ2-1; 7 nucleotides align to TRBD2. V dropped 4 bases and J dropped 5; count of bases not matched to a gene: 8. CDR1 and CDR2 from the germline V gene are KGHSH and LQKENI. The CDR3 spans 15 residues. The DNA for the CDR3 is TGTGCCAGCTCACTCCGGGACTACTTGGACAATGAGCAGTTCTTC. Translated: CASSLRDYLDNEQFF.

V is TRBV2 and J is TRBJ2-7; the D gene is possibly TRBD1 (5 bases). The CDR3 has 15 amino acids. Germline CDR1 is SNHLY and CDR2 is FYNNEI. Deletions cut 7 bases from V and 4 bases from J, with 20 bases between. This CDR3 is CASKRQRSDTYEQYF. Here the CDR3 DNA reads TGTGCCAGCAAACGACAGAGATCGGATACTTACGAGCAGTACTTC.

CDR3 sequence (DNA): TGTGCCAGCAGTTTATGGGGGACAGAGAATGAAAAACTGTTTTTT. Translating gives CASSLWGTENEKLFF. J is TRBJ1-4 and V is TRBV28; 7 bases map to TRBD1. CDR1 and CDR2 from the germline V gene are MDHEN and SYDVKM. The CDR3 loop spans 15 amino acids. V shed 0 bases and J 5 bases; nucleotides not matched to a gene: 3.

The CDR3 protein is CASSSRQGVYYGYTF. CDR3 DNA sequence: TGTGCCAGCAGCTCCCGACAGGGGGTTTACTATGGCTACACCTTC. The chain couples TRBV11-2 to TRBJ1-2, with 9 bases identical to TRBD1. Trimming took 4 bases from V and 3 from J; bases not matched to a gene: 6. CDR1 SGHAT and CDR2 FQNNGV come from the germline V gene. There are 15 residues in the CDR3. Full variable domain (missing parts from reference TRBV11-2 and TRBJ1-2): EAGVAQSPRYKIIEKRQSVAFWCNPISGHATLYWYQQILGQGPKLLIQFQNNGVVDDSQLPKDRFSAERLKGVDSTLKIQPAKLEDSAVYLCASSSRQGVYYGYTFGSGTRLTVV.

Only one count was recorded for this clone. V is TRBV7-2 and J is TRBJ2-6; TRBD1 matches 8 bases. This CDR3 has 16 amino acids. In germline, CDR1 is SGHTA, CDR2 FQGNSA. V lost 5 bases, J lost 2 bases, and 5 bases stayed unmatched. The DNA for the CDR3 is TGTGCCAGCAGCCGTCAGGGGGCCCCTGGGGCCAACGTCCTGACTTTC. This gives the protein CASSRQGAPGANVLTF. Filled out from reference TRBV7-2 and TRBJ2-6, the complete variable domain reads GAGVSQSPSNKVTEKGKDVELRCDPISGHTALYWYRQSLGQGLEFLIYFQGNSAPDKSGLPSDRFSAERTGGSVSTLTIQRTQQEDSAVYLCASSRQGAPGANVLTFGAGSRLTVL.

The chain carries TRBV2 and TRBJ2-4, with a tentative D call TRBD2 (5 bases). V lost 7 bases and J 2 bases, leaving 21 bases between the germline ends. In germline, CDR1 is SNHLY, CDR2 FYNNEI. The CDR3 runs 17 residues. CDR3 residues: CASTLTGSEGSKNIQYF. In nucleotides, the CDR3 is TGTGCCAGCACTCTAACGGGCTCAGAGGGCTCCAAAAACATTCAGTACTTC.

The chain carries TRBV9 and TRBJ2-1; 10 bases match TRBD2. V gave up 4 bases and J gave up 6 bases; unmatched junction bases: 4. The CDR3 spans 14 residues. Germline CDR1 SGDLS, CDR2 YYNGEE. The CDR3, as DNA: TGTGCCAGCAGCCCCGGACTAGCGGTCAATGAGCAGTTCTTC. This sequence encodes CASSPGLAVNEQFF.

The chain is built from TRBV27 and TRBJ2-1, with 9 bases fitting TRBD2. V was pared by 4 bases and J by 3 bases, with 4 bases of the junction left unmatched. This CDR3 has 15 residues. Germline CDR1 is MNHEY and CDR2 is SMNVEV (reference sequence). CDR3 residues: CASSYRLADYNEQFF. As DNA, the CDR3 is TGTGCCAGCAGTTACAGACTAGCGGACTACAATGAGCAGTTCTTC.

The CDR3 here is CASSEAGQAQETQYF. In DNA form, the CDR3 reads TGTGCCAGCAGTGAAGCGGGGCAGGCACAAGAGACCCAGTACTTC. The rearrangement links TRBV6-1 to TRBJ2-5; a possible D gene is TRBD1 (5 bases). The V and J ends lost 0 bases and 2 bases respectively, with 10 bases between them. Germline V gene data show CDR1 as MNHNS and CDR2 as SASEGT. This CDR3 comprises 15 residues.

The chain joins TRBV12-3 or TRBV12-4 to TRBJ2-7; D is unresolved. This CDR3 contains 12 residues. The ends were cut back, 3 bases at V and 4 bases at J, with 7 bases in the middle. The CDR3 is CASSFVPYEQYF. DNA for the CDR3: TGTGCCAGCAGTTTTGTTCCGTACGAGCAGTACTTC.

A single count supports this clone. This chain joins TRBV6-4 and TRBJ2-2; a weak D match, TRBD1 (5 bases). The CDR3 has 15 amino acids. From germline, CDR1 is MRHNA and CDR2 SNTAGT. Deletions cut 2 bases from V and 5 bases from J, with 12 bases between. In nucleotides, the CDR3 is TGTGCCAGCAGTGACCTAGGCGCAGGGACCGGGGAGCTGTTTTTT. It specifies CASSDLGAGTGELFF.

This chain links TRBV7-8 with TRBJ2-7, with 12 bases aligning to TRBD1. CDR1 and CDR2 from the germline V gene are SGHVS and FQNEAQ. The CDR3 spans 17 residues. Losses at the gene ends were 3 bases for V and 7 bases for J; bases not matched to a gene: 13. The CDR3, as DNA: TGTGCCAGCAGCTTTTTGGGCCGGGACAGGGGGCAGTTGGAGCAGTACTTC. This encodes CASSFLGRDRGQLEQYF.

The chain uses TRBV15 and TRBJ2-1; tentatively, D is TRBD2 (6 bases). The CDR3 is made up of 17 amino acids. V lost 0 bases, J lost 6 bases, and 18 bases lay in between. Germline CDR1 and CDR2: LNHNV and YYDKDF (reference sequence). The CDR3 bases are TGTGCCACCAGCAGAGAACGTGCGGCAGGGCGGGGCAATGAGCAGTTCTTC. Encoded protein: CATSRERAAGRGNEQFF.

This clone has more than one count but fewer than ten. This rearrangement joins TRBV6-4 to TRBJ2-3; 8 positions match TRBD2. V gave up 3 bases and J gave up 4 bases; unmatched junction bases: 3. There are 14 residues in the CDR3. The germline gives CDR1 MRHNA, CDR2 SNTAGT. DNA of the CDR3: TGTGCCAGCAGTGAATTCGGGGGGGCAGATACGCAGTATTTT. Encoded protein: CASSEFGGADTQYF.

This chain connects TRBV6-1 to TRBJ2-7; TRBD1 aligns across 7 bases. Germline-derived CDR1 and CDR2 are MNHNS and SASEGT. The ends lost 1 base at V and 6 bases at J; junction bases unmatched: 6. The CDR3 contains 14 residues. The CDR3 DNA sequence: TGTGCCAGCAGTGAAGACAGGGGTTTCACCGAGCAGTACTTC. This sequence encodes CASSEDRGFTEQYF.

This clone appeared a few times. The chain employs TRBV5-4 and TRBJ2-3; D not certain. Looked up from germline, CDR1 is SGHNT and CDR2 is YYREEE (reference sequence). The CDR3 totals 12 residues. Trimming removed 0 bases from V and 6 bases from J, with 5 bases in between. CDR3: CASSLVPDTQYF. The CDR3 bases are TGTGCCAGCAGCTTGGTTCCGGATACGCAGTATTTT.

The rearrangement joins TRBV5-1 to TRBJ2-7, with 7 nucleotides matching TRBD1. The CDR3 covers 18 residues. Germline trimming cut 1 base from V and 4 bases from J; bases unmatched to any gene: 17. CDR1 is SGHRS, CDR2 YFSETQ, per germline. The CDR3 region has the DNA TGCGCCAGCAGCTTGAGGGGACAGACACAGGTAAAGGGATACGAGCAGTACTTC. Protein sequence: CASSLRGQTQVKGYEQYF. Supplemented by reference TRBV5-1 and TRBJ2-7, the full variable domain reads KAGVTQTPRYLIKTRGQQVTLSCSPISGHRSVSWYQQTPGQGLQFLFEYFSETQRNKGNFPGRFSGRQFSNSRSEMNVSTLELGDSALYLCASSLRGQTQVKGYEQYFGPGTRLTVT.

The rearrangement joins TRBV5-1 to TRBJ2-3, with D possibly TRBD2 on 6 matching bases. This CDR3 has 13 amino acids. Trimming pared 3 bases from V and 1 base from J, leaving 6 bases between. Germline lookup yields CDR1 SGHRS and CDR2 YFSETQ. The CDR3 here is CASSWGGTDTQYF. The CDR3 DNA reads as TGCGCCAGCAGCTGGGGGGGCACAGATACGCAGTATTTT.

This chain uses TRBV28 with TRBJ1-5; D is unresolved. CDR1 MDHEN and CDR2 SYDVKM come from the germline V gene. CDR3 length: 14 amino acids. Trimming took 2 bases from V and 15 from J, leaving 20 bases between them. In DNA form, the CDR3 reads TGTGCCAGCAGTTTAAGTGTTGGACTCCCCGAGGCGCATTTT. It is translated as CASSLSVGLPEAHF.

This clone was counted only a few times. The chain uses TRBV5-1 and TRBJ1-4; unclear D gene. CDR3 size: 15 residues. Looked up from germline, CDR1 is SGHRS and CDR2 is YFSETQ. Between the trimmed V and J ends, which lost 0 bases and 0 bases, there was a span of 6 bases. DNA of the CDR3: TGCGCCAGCAGCTTGGCCGGGGCAACTAATGAAAAACTGTTTTTT. This translates into CASSLAGATNEKLFF.

Turning to this clone: This specimen includes other DNA sequences encoding the same CDR3. This chain links TRBV9 with TRBJ1-6; D is undetermined. The V end lost 0 bases, the J end lost 0 bases, and 7 bases lay between the germline ends. The CDR3 is made up of 16 amino acids. Per the germline V gene, CDR1 is SGDLS and CDR2 is YYNGEE. The CDR3 sequence is CASSVAGSSYNSPLHF. CDR3 in DNA: TGTGCCAGCAGCGTAGCCGGGAGCTCCTATAATTCACCCCTCCACTTT. Filled out from reference TRBV9 and TRBJ1-6, the complete variable domain reads DSGVTQTPKHLITATGQRVTLRCSPRSGDLSVYWYQQSLDQGLQFLIQYYNGEERAKGNILERFSAQQFPDLHSELNLSSLELGDSALYFCASSVAGSSYNSPLHFGNGTRLTVT.

In its sample, this clone was seen once. The J gene is TRBJ2-5, the V gene TRBV18, with unresolved D. CDR1 KGHSH and CDR2 LQKENI come from the germline V gene. The CDR3 is 13 amino acids. V lost 4 bases and J lost 2, with 8 bases in between. CDR3 loop: CASSQTTQETQYF. CDR3 nucleotides: TGTGCCAGCTCACAAACCACTCAAGAGACCCAGTACTTC.

The chain uses TRBV12-3 or TRBV12-4 and TRBJ2-1; 10 bases fit TRBD2. CDR3 length: 13 residues. V lost 5 bases to trimming and J lost 7 bases; unmatched junction nucleotides: 2. For the CDR3, the DNA is TGTGCCAGCAGTAGCGGGGGGGGAAATGAGCAGTTCTTC. Its protein is CASSSGGGNEQFF.

The rearrangement links TRBV27 to TRBJ2-7; the D gene is possibly TRBD1 (6 bases). This CDR3 comprises 13 residues. CDR1 and CDR2 (germline): MNHEY, SMNVEV (reference sequence). Trimming pared 4 bases from V and 2 bases from J, leaving 9 bases between. The CDR3 here is CASSSTGPYEQYF. DNA for the CDR3: TGTGCCAGCAGTTCGACAGGACCCTACGAGCAGTACTTC.

This clone appeared a few times. This rearrangement joins TRBV30 to TRBJ2-7, with 10 bases identical to TRBD1. V shed 5 bases and J 6 bases; nucleotides not matched to a gene: 7. Per the germline V gene, CDR1 is GTSNPN and CDR2 is SVGIG (reference sequence). The CDR3 spans 13 residues. The CDR3 nucleotides are TGTGCCTGGGGGACAGGGGCCCTCCGCGAGCAGTACTTC. Its translation: CAWGTGALREQYF.

The gene calls are TRBV5-6 and TRBJ1-4; D is perhaps TRBD1 (6 bases). Germline values: CDR1 SGHDT, CDR2 YYEEEE. This CDR3 contains 15 residues. V shed 4 bases and J shed 8 bases, with 18 bases lying between them. This CDR3 is CASSLSGQPPEKLFF. CDR3 nucleotide sequence: TGTGCCAGCAGCCTCTCAGGACAGCCCCCGGAAAAACTGTTTTTT.

The rearrangement links TRBV6-5 to TRBJ1-2; 10 nucleotides align to TRBD1. V shed 2 bases, J shed 2 bases, and the junction held 2 bases outside the gene matches. Germline V gene data show CDR1 as MNHEY and CDR2 as SVGAGI. The CDR3 length is 15 residues. The CDR3 nucleotides are TGTGCCAGCAGTTACGGGACAGGGGTGAACTATGGCTACACCTTC. Translating gives CASSYGTGVNYGYTF.

This clone was seen a few times. The V gene is TRBV12-3 or TRBV12-4, the J gene TRBJ2-2, with a weak D call TRBD1 (6 bases). This CDR3 contains 13 residues. V lost 6 bases to trimming and J lost 7 bases, with 12 bases between them. The chain's CDR3 is CASSHTGSGELFF. CDR3 DNA sequence: TGTGCCAGCAGCCACACAGGGAGCGGGGAGCTGTTTTTT.

The rearrangement uses TRBV3-1 (or the pseudogene TRBV3-2) and TRBJ1-2; TRBD1 agrees at 8 bases. The CDR3 is 15 amino acids. The V gene's germline CDR1 is LGHDT and CDR2 YNNKEL (reference sequence). V dropped 4 bases and J dropped 8; count of bases not matched to a gene: 12. The CDR3 sequence is CASSLGDRRSSGYTF. DNA for the CDR3: TGTGCCAGCAGCCTAGGGGACAGGAGGAGCTCCGGCTACACCTTC.

This chain connects TRBV3-1 (or the pseudogene TRBV3-2) to TRBJ1-6; D possibly corresponds to TRBD1 (5 bases). Germline V gene lookup returns CDR1 LGHDT and CDR2 YNNKEL (reference sequence). Trimming removed 0 bases at V and 6 bases at J, with 9 bases between. This CDR3 region has 15 residues. The CDR3 DNA reads as TGTGCCAGCAGCCAAGAGGGGCTGGGTAATTCACCCCTCCACTTT. Encoded protein: CASSQEGLGNSPLHF.